The 26 T cell receptor beta chains given below trace back to one sample, sequenced in a study of blood T cells in healthy people across ages (dated by TCRdb to 2014 to 2015). Library preparation employed 5' RACE. TCRdb records Illumina HiSeq 2500 as the sequencer. A second roughly 6 to 11 cycle PCR used a sample-barcoded 5' primer and a J-beta primer mix. Clones were called with MiXCR by TCRdb after fastp trimmed the public reads at Q25, and only in-frame beta chains were retained. Rows merge per CDR3 protein into single entries with the most common DNA and genes. Counted in this sample were 1.6 million or so distinct CDR3 sequences; around 35% of them appeared once. About 11% of the sample lies in the top ten. Sequencing was carried out using blood. All receptors come from a woman in her twenties or thirties in good health.

The gene calls are TRBV10-3 and TRBJ2-7; TRBD1 might be the D (5 bases). The germline V gene encodes CDR1 ENHRY and CDR2 SYGVKD. V gave up 6 bases and J gave up 5 bases, with 17 bases separating them. This CDR3 spans 14 amino acids. The CDR3 nucleotides read TGTGCCATCAGACAGACAAAGGGGAACAACGAGCAGTACTTC. This encodes CAIRQTKGNNEQYF.

The gene calls are TRBV6-1 and TRBJ2-6; the match to TRBD2 covers 11 bases. The V and J ends lost 7 bases and 0 bases, in that order; junction bases with no gene match: 8. Germline V CDR1 and CDR2: MNHNS, SASEGT. The length of the CDR3 is 18 residues. CDR3 DNA sequence: TGTGCCAGCAACGGTTTAGCGGGGGGGAACTCTGGGGCCAACGTCCTGACTTTC. This translates into CASNGLAGGNSGANVLTF.

The J gene is TRBJ1-1, the V gene TRBV13; possible D gene TRBD1, 5 bases. The CDR3 sequence is 15 residues long. The V gene lost 5 bases and the J gene lost 4 bases, with 17 bases spanning the gap. Germline V gene lookup returns CDR1 PRHDT and CDR2 FYEKMQ (reference sequence). CDR3 in DNA: TGTGCCAGCAGCAGCGGGGGACCGTTGGCCACTGAAGCTTTCTTT. This sequence encodes CASSSGGPLATEAFF.

There are many counts of this clonotype. The rearrangement links TRBV20-1 to TRBJ1-5, with 9 bases fitting TRBD1. V trimming: 3 bases; J trimming: 4 bases; junction bases outside the gene matches: 10. Germline V gene data show CDR1 as DFQATT and CDR2 as SNEGSKA (reference sequence). CDR3 length: 16 amino acids. The DNA of the CDR3 is TGCAGTGCTAGTTCCTTGGCTGGGACAGGGAATCAGCCCCAGCATTTT. Protein product: CSASSLAGTGNQPQHF.

V is TRBV28 and J is TRBJ2-3, with 10 bases fitting TRBD1. This CDR3 is 14 amino acids long. The germline CDR1 and CDR2 sequences are MDHEN and SYDVKM. The V segment lost 6 bases and the J segment 8 bases; nucleotides outside the gene matches: 8. The CDR3 nucleotides are TGTGCCAGCAGGACGACAGGGGGCACGGCTACGCAGTATTTT. Its translation: CASRTTGGTATQYF.

This clonotype was counted at least ten times. The gene calls are TRBV29-1 and TRBJ2-7; D gene uncertain. In germline, CDR1 is SQVTM, CDR2 ANQGSEA. Trimming removed 5 bases at V and 4 bases at J, with 15 bases between. This CDR3 comprises 13 residues. CDR3 region: CSVKLEPSYEQYF. The CDR3 DNA is TGCAGCGTTAAACTGGAACCTTCTTACGAGCAGTACTTC.

The chain has TRBV4-1 and TRBJ2-1; perhaps TRBD2 as D (5 bases). Germline V gene sequence: CDR1 MGHRA, CDR2 YSYEKL. V was clipped by 0 bases and J by 4 bases, with 13 bases between them. The CDR3 is made up of 16 amino acids. Here the CDR3 DNA reads TGCGCCAGCAGCCAAGAAAGGGCGGGCCCTTACAATGAGCAGTTCTTC. Its protein product is CASSQERAGPYNEQFF.

In its sample, this clonotype was seen a few times. This chain links TRBV20-1 with TRBJ2-3; perhaps TRBD2 as D (6 bases). The CDR3 contains 13 residues. Germline assignment: CDR1 DFQATT and CDR2 SNEGSKA (reference sequence). The V and J ends lost 3 bases and 2 bases respectively, with 9 bases between them. CDR3 in amino acids: CSASGRYTDTQYF. The CDR3 DNA sequence: TGCAGTGCTAGCGGGAGATACACAGATACGCAGTATTTT.

This CDR3 is CASSAWGQGLEKLFF. The CDR3 DNA is TGTGCCAGCAGTGCCTGGGGACAGGGTCTTGAAAAACTGTTTTTT. The rearrangement uses TRBV27 and TRBJ1-4, with TRBD1 matching 9 bases. The CDR3 spans 15 residues. V shed 5 bases, J shed 7 bases, and the junction held 8 bases outside the gene matches. Germline CDR1 MNHEY, CDR2 SMNVEV (reference sequence). The entire variable domain, with the rest obtained from reference TRBV27 and TRBJ1-4, is as follows: EAQVTQNPRYLITVTGKKLTVTCSQNMNHEYMSWYRQDPGLGLRQIYYSMNVEVTDKGDVPEGYKVSRKEKRNFPLILESPSPNQTSLYFCASSAWGQGLEKLFFGSGTQLSVL.

This clonotype was found a few times. The rearrangement links TRBV2 to TRBJ2-3; D is uncertain. Germline-derived CDR1 and CDR2 are SNHLY and FYNNEI. V was trimmed by 6 bases and J by 2 bases, leaving 6 bases between them. The CDR3 runs to 12 residues. CDR3 protein: CASRRNTDTQYF. CDR3 sequence (DNA): TGTGCCAGCAGGAGAAACACAGATACGCAGTATTTT.

DNA of the CDR3: TGTGCCAGCAGCCAAGGGGGGACCCCGTATGGCTACACCTTC. Its translation is CASSQGGTPYGYTF. This chain connects TRBV3-1 to TRBJ1-2; a weak D match, TRBD1 (5 bases). V lost 1 base and J 5 bases, leaving 11 bases between the germline ends. This CDR3 is 14 amino acids long. CDR1 and CDR2 from the germline V gene are LGHDT and YNNKEL (reference sequence).

This clonotype was found a few times. The V gene is TRBV28, the J gene TRBJ1-4, with D possibly matching TRBD1 (5 bases). Germline-derived CDR1 and CDR2 are MDHEN and SYDVKM. The CDR3 runs to 15 residues. Trimming left V 3 bases short and J 8 bases short, with 16 bases between. CDR3 sequence: CASSLVSGMGEKLFF. The CDR3 DNA sequence: TGTGCCAGCAGTTTGGTCTCAGGGATGGGGGAAAAACTGTTTTTT.

The rearrangement joins TRBV6-2 or TRBV6-3 to TRBJ2-1; the match to TRBD2 covers 9 bases. Germline trimming cut 6 bases from V and 5 bases from J; bases unmatched to any gene: 8. Looked up from germline, CDR1 is MNHEY and CDR2 is SVGEGT. CDR3 size: 15 residues. The CDR3: CASRLGTSSHNEQFF. The CDR3 DNA follows: TGTGCCAGCAGACTCGGGACTAGCAGTCACAATGAGCAGTTCTTC.

The sample holds a few counts of this clonotype. This sequence joins TRBV4-1 and TRBJ1-2; D is undetermined. Germline CDR1 reads MGHRA; CDR2 reads YSYEKL. V was clipped by 0 bases and J by 3 bases, with 14 bases between them. This CDR3 has 16 residues. The CDR3 loop is CASSQDRYAADYGYTF. The CDR3 DNA sequence: TGCGCCAGCAGCCAAGATCGTTATGCAGCAGACTATGGCTACACCTTC.

This rearrangement joins TRBV7-7 to TRBJ2-1; weak D call: TRBD2 (5 bases). Germline V gene data show CDR1 as SSHAT and CDR2 as FNYEAQ (reference sequence). V was cut by 1 base and J by 8 bases, with 12 bases left in between. The CDR3 extends over 14 amino acids. The CDR3 is CASSLEAEGHEQFF. CDR3 DNA: TGTGCCAGCAGCTTAGAGGCCGAGGGCCATGAGCAGTTCTTC. Supplemented by reference TRBV7-7 and TRBJ2-1, the full variable domain reads GAGVSQSPRYKVTKRGQDVTLRCDPISSHATLYWYQQALGQGPEFLTYFNYEAQPDKSGLPSDRFSAERPEGSISTLTIQRTEQRDSAMYRCASSLEAEGHEQFFGPGTRLTVL.

Turning to this clonotype: A read error may be the cause here, since a much bigger clone is one base away. This chain uses TRBV4-3 with TRBJ2-5; 13 nucleotides line up with TRBD2. TRBJ2-7 matches the DNA end more closely, so the J call is doubtful. Germline loops: CDR1 LGHNA, CDR2 YSLEER. The CDR3 contains 15 residues. In DNA, the CDR3 is TGCGCCAGCAGCCGAGGGACTAGCGGGAACTACGAGCAGTACTTC. This gives the protein CASSRGTSGNYEQYF.

V and J are TRBV5-1 and TRBJ2-7; TRBD2 matches 7 bases. With V trimmed by 4 bases and J by 4 bases, 20 bases remained unmatched. The CDR3 has 18 residues. CDR1 is SGHRS and CDR2 is YFSETQ in the germline V gene. The CDR3 sequence: CASSLEGGEALVGYEQYF. The DNA for the CDR3 is TGCGCCAGCAGCCTGGAGGGAGGGGAGGCTTTAGTCGGATACGAGCAGTACTTC.

The table lists this clonotype with many counts. This chain uses TRBV10-3 with TRBJ2-1; 9 bases are shared with TRBD2. V gave up 0 bases and J gave up 8 bases; unmatched junction bases: 8. The CDR3 totals 16 residues. Germline assignment: CDR1 ENHRY and CDR2 SYGVKD. The CDR3 protein is CAISESWLAGSDEQFF. The CDR3 DNA sequence: TGTGCCATCAGTGAGTCTTGGCTAGCGGGAAGCGATGAGCAGTTCTTC.

This clonotype was found a few times. The chain recombines TRBV6-2 or TRBV6-3 with TRBJ2-2, with D possibly matching TRBD1 (5 bases). Per germline, CDR1 MNHEY and CDR2 SVGEGT. V gave up 1 base and J gave up 5 bases, with 11 bases separating them. The CDR3 sequence is 15 residues long. The CDR3 here is CASSYWGFDTGELFF. For the CDR3, the DNA is TGTGCCAGCAGTTACTGGGGCTTTGATACCGGGGAGCTGTTTTTT.

V gene TRBV29-1 combines with J gene TRBJ2-5; D could derive from TRBD1 or TRBD2 (6 bases each). The V gene lost 5 bases and the J gene lost 11 bases, with 24 bases spanning the gap. This CDR3 contains 14 residues. Germline V CDR1 and CDR2: SQVTM, ANQGSEA. CDR3 sequence: CSVLGDKSFREQYF. The DNA for the CDR3 is TGCAGCGTTTTAGGGGACAAATCTTTTCGGGAGCAGTACTTC.

This clonotype occurred once. The chain combines TRBV7-8 with TRBJ2-5, with 8 bases identical to TRBD1. This CDR3 is built from 14 residues. Germline V CDR1 and CDR2: SGHVS, FQNEAQ. J was trimmed by 5 bases and V by 5 bases; bases with no gene match: 7. Here the CDR3 reads CASSHRGVGETQYF. Written as DNA, the CDR3 is TGTGCCAGCAGCCACAGGGGGGTCGGGGAGACCCAGTACTTC.

This clonotype was recorded a few times. The chain employs TRBV7-9 and TRBJ2-1; maybe TRBD2 (6 bases). Trimming took off 1 base at V and 3 bases at J, with 10 bases between the two ends. Germline V gene sequence: CDR1 SEHNR, CDR2 FQNEAQ (reference sequence). This CDR3 comprises 15 residues. DNA for the CDR3: TGTGCCAGCAGCTTAGGCCCTAGCGACTACAATGAGCAGTTCTTC. Its protein product is CASSLGPSDYNEQFF.

This clonotype was observed a handful of times. The V call is TRBV6-6, the J call TRBJ2-1; D perhaps matches TRBD1 (6 bases). V dropped 5 bases and J dropped 2 bases, with 16 bases sitting between them. The germline V gene encodes CDR1 MNHNY and CDR2 SVGAGI (reference sequence). There are 16 residues in the CDR3. The CDR3 coding sequence is TGTGCCAGCAGTACTCCCGGGACACTGACCTACAATGAGCAGTTCTTC. Its translation is CASSTPGTLTYNEQFF.

V gene TRBV20-1 combines with J gene TRBJ2-7, with D tentatively TRBD2 (5 bases). The germline gives CDR1 DFQATT, CDR2 SNEGSKA (reference sequence). Between the trimmed V and J ends, which lost 5 bases and 0 bases, there was a span of 14 bases. The CDR3 is 14 residues long. CDR3 residues: CSARSGLGSYEQYF. For the CDR3, the DNA is TGCAGTGCTCGAAGCGGACTTGGCTCCTACGAGCAGTACTTC.

This clonotype appeared a few times. This chain connects TRBV11-1 to TRBJ2-1; the D is unclear. CDR3 size: 12 residues. Germline V gene sequence: CDR1 SGHAT, CDR2 FQDESV (reference sequence). The V gene lost 4 bases and the J gene lost 10 bases, with 11 bases spanning the gap. CDR3 sequence: CASSSRFGEQFF. CDR3 nucleotides: TGTGCCAGCAGCTCAAGGTTCGGGGAGCAGTTCTTC. The complete variable domain, with remaining parts taken from reference TRBV11-1 and TRBJ2-1, reads EAEVAQSPRYKITEKSQAVAFWCDPISGHATLYWYRQILGQGPELLVQFQDESVVDDSQLPKDRFSAERLKGVDSTLKIQPAELGDSAMYLCASSSRFGEQFFGPGTRLTVL.

The rearrangement uses TRBV20-1 and TRBJ2-7; D is perhaps TRBD2 (5 bases). Germline V gene lookup returns CDR1 DFQATT and CDR2 SNEGSKA (reference sequence). V lost 1 base and J 7 bases, leaving 20 bases between the germline ends. This CDR3 is 15 amino acids long. Here the CDR3 reads CSARALDGGAEEQYF. CDR3 sequence (DNA): TGCAGTGCTAGAGCTTTGGACGGAGGAGCGGAGGAGCAGTACTTC.